A selection of T cell receptor beta chains follows, all from one sample in a study. TCRdb passed the 5' RACE reads through MiXCR, listing each CDR3 protein once. The data contain 52,000 or so distinct CDR3 sequences, less than 25% of them seen just once; the ten biggest clones take up 2.5% to 4%. The material sequenced was tumor-infiltrating Tregs sorted from the breast tumor. The source of these receptors is a female donor with breast cancer. CDR3s leave out the opening cysteine and the closing phenylalanine or tryptophan.

>11|TRBV4-1
ASSRPGDETQY
>13|TRBV20-1
SARDQRGVQETQY
>14|TRBV11-2
ASSMTSGSRRETQY
>14|TRBV4-1
ASSQGDRAYLYGYT
>13|TRBV5-6
ASAKAGRPYNEQF
>13|TRBV5-1
ASSLGPAWGEKLF
>16|TRBV9
ASSVSLRAGPSTDTQY
>13|TRBV6-5
ASRGQGAGDTEAF
>12|TRBV9
ASSVHVRESEQF
>14|TRBV24-1
ATSDLEAGSYNEQF
>12|TRBV7-2
ASTQGNGNYGYT
>11|TRBV20-1
SARSWDNQPQH
>11|TRBV27
ASSLGQLQPQH
>14|TRBV12-3/TRBV12-4
ASSSPTGGRNQPQH
>13|TRBV5-1
ASSTLGLSGNEQF
>12|TRBV5-1
ASSYADSTDTQY
>13|TRBV9
ASSVGDPEIETQY
>14|TRBV6-2/TRBV6-3
ASVDSERSSGNTIY
>13|TRBV15
ATSPPGGGTGELF
>12|TRBV20-1
SASGTSVGNEQF
>13|TRBV12-3/TRBV12-4
ASSPDRGWNSPLH
>13|TRBV9
ASSVEGQGTGELF
>13|TRBV3-1
ASSQVFAGSYEQY
>16|TRBV10-3
AISERTSGGPFSLEQY
>13|TRBV7-2
ASSEGLASYNEQF
>15|TRBV6-4
ASSELAGAWSYNEQF
>13|TRBV6-5
ASSSLRRPQETQY
>13|TRBV6-5
ASSSNQGGNSPLH
>10|TRBV7-2
ASSLDRETQY
>11|TRBV6-5
ASSQDPITEAF
>14|TRBV7-2
ASISGLAGGLETQY
>11|TRBV29-1
SVESWGGDGYT
>14|TRBV5-1
ASSPGVGGPYNEQF
>14|TRBV2
ASKHGLAGLMDTQY
>13|TRBV7-9
ASSLGQVNTGTQY
>12|TRBV5-1
ASSLFGEGHEQY
>13|TRBV11-2
ASSLGGQGRYEQY
>12|TRBV11-2
ASSFGPTSYGYT
>13|TRBV9
ASSPRADYNSPLH
>12|TRBV2
ASSRLDGSDEQY
>10|TRBV20-1
SATRGNQPQH